This paragraph covers one T cell receptor (beta chain) sequence. The record originates from a study of blood T cell repertoires in COVID-19. TCRdb's copy holds only in-frame clones and misses some; the assay was immunoSEQ multiplex PCR. Of some 250,000 clones listed, more than 70% are singletons. CDR1 and CDR2 from the germline V gene are KGHDR and SFDVKD. V shed 5 bases and J shed 0 bases, with 12 bases lying between them. The CDR3 totals 16 residues. The sequence derives from a woman aged 35 to 49 who had recovered from COVID-19. Sequenced input: peripheral blood. The rearrangement links TRBV24-1 to TRBJ1-4; D is perhaps TRBD1 (6 bases). Written as DNA, the CDR3 is TGTGCCACCAGTGGTCCCGAGGGGGCAACTAATGAAAAACTGTTTTTT. Translation: CATSGPEGATNEKLFF.